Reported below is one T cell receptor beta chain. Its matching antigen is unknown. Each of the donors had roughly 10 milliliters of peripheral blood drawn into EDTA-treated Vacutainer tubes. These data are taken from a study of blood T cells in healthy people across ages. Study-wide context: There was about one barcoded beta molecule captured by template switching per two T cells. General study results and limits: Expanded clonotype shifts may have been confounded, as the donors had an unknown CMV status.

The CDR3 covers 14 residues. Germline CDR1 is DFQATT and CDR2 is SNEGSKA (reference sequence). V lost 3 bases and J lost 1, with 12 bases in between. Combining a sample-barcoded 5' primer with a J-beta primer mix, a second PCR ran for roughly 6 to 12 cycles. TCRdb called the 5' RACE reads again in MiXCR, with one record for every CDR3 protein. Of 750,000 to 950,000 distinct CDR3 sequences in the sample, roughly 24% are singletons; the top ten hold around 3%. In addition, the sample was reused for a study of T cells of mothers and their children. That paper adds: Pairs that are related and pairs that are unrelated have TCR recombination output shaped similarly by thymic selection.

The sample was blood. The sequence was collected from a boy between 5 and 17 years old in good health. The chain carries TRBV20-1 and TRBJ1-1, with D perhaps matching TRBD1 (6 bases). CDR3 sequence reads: CSARRGAGNTEAFF. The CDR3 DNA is TGCAGTGCTAGGCGGGGGGCGGGGAACACTGAAGCTTTCTTT.